These T cell receptor beta chains were read from a single sample in a study of immune evolution from preneoplasia to lung adenocarcinoma. This table comes from immunoSEQ multiplex PCR, and its TCRdb copy is limited to in-frame clones, with some not included. The top ten hold roughly 16% of the sample, which has around 4,000 clones, roughly four fifths seen once. The sample was FFPE adjacent normal lung tissue. These TCRs come from a donor of 70 years or more with lung adenocarcinoma. The CDR3 runs from the conserved cysteine through the conserved F or W. The D gene is left open where the match is weak.

TRBD1	TRBV30	CAWTNRGWNEQFF
TRBD2	TRBV7-9	CASSLTSPNEQFF
-	TRBV6-5	CASSYGGTNTEAFF
TRBD1	TRBV6-6	CASEGQTYEQYF
TRBD2	TRBV18	CASSPPMRTSGSVDEQFF
TRBD2	TRBV7-8	CASSFVETSEGEQFF
-	TRBV30	CAWRNPGGGDEAFF
-	TRBV29-1	CSHIGTAADEQFF
TRBD2	TRBV10-2	CASSAGRGNEQFF
TRBD2	TRBV27	CASSLSLPLAAWSYEQFF
-	TRBV9	CASSVEFWPDGGNTIYF
-	TRBV7-9	CASIPDRGNTIYF
TRBD1	TRBV28	CASRRDRVTFF
TRBD1	TRBV7-9	CASSLGGQGILYGYTF
TRBD1	TRBV29-1	CSVEPRTGGADTQYF
TRBD1	TRBV7-2	CASSLDRDRPSNEQFF
-	TRBV19	CASSMGGGAFQPQHF
TRBD2	TRBV2	CASSERGTSGRQETQYF
TRBD2	TRBV5-1	CASSLLAGGPETQYF
TRBD2	TRBV5-5	CASSLGTSGRERETQYF
-	TRBV27	CASSLSRLVGRLASYNEQFF
-	TRBV18	CASSPGREEQYF
-	TRBV10-3	CAISPVGYEQYF
TRBD2	TRBV5-1	CASSFQGGRAGEQFF
TRBD1	TRBV5-1	CANQDRRSYEQYF
-	TRBV28	CASRPQGNTDTQYF
-	TRBV7-9	CASTEGWAGELFF
-	TRBV11-2	CASSSYGGLSTDTQYF
-	TRBV4-2	CASSQAYGDRVLSYEQYF
-	TRBV15	CATSRDRGPNTIYF
-	TRBV11-1	CASSSTRGQSTDTQYF
-	TRBV7-3	CASSLGTGNTIYF
-	TRBV20-1	CSARGTDTQYF
TRBD2	TRBV4-3	CASSTGLASTGELFF
-	TRBV5-1	CASREGITNEKLFF
TRBD2	TRBV11-3	CASSLLAGVNNEQFF
TRBD2	TRBV10-2	CATNPSGSGEQFF
TRBD2	TRBV30	CAWSEGGREPYEQYF
TRBD1	TRBV2	CASRGTGYSYEQYF
-	TRBV7-6	CASSLRQGIDEQYF
-	TRBV30	CASRPTGNPYGYTF
-	TRBV4-2	CASSPGGRPVPEAFF
-	TRBV7-2	CASSQGHTEAFF
-	TRBV4-3	CASSQDYRAGTEAFF
-	TRBV11-2	CASSFGSNPGELFF
-	TRBV14	CASSQLGEREPGNPRETQYF
TRBD1	TRBV5-1	CASSPRTGADQPQHF
-	TRBV28	CASSLFSDRSTDTQYF
-	TRBV28	CASKMNTEAFF
-	TRBV29-1	CSVEGREQYF
-	TRBV28	CASRGQNNYGYTF
TRBD1	TRBV29-1	CSVVRTGSYEQYF
-	TRBV10-1	CARYKGNGSLYEQYF
TRBD2	TRBV18	CASSPPGLAGFREQYF
TRBD2	TRBV27	CASKRTSGAYEQYF
-	TRBV7-9	CASSYRAGDTEAFF
-	TRBV28	CASSAGQIKGGYTF